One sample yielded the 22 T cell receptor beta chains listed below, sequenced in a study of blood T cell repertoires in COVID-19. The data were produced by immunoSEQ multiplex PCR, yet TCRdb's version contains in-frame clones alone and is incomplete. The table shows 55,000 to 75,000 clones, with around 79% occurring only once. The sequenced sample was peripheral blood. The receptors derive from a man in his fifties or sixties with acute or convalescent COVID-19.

Here the CDR3 reads CASSLVPGQVGDTEAFF. The CDR3 DNA is TGTGCCAGCTCACTGGTCCCGGGACAGGTCGGTGACACTGAAGCTTTCTTT. This chain connects TRBV18 to TRBJ1-1; TRBD1 aligns across 8 bases. Germline loops: CDR1 KGHSH, CDR2 LQKENI. The CDR3 is made up of 17 amino acids. V shed 4 bases, J shed 3 bases, and the junction held 13 bases outside the gene matches.

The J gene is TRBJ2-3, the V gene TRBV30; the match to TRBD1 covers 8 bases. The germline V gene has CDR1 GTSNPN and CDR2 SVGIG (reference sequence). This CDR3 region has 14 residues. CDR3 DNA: TGTGCTGTAGACAGGGGTCCACGAACAGATACGCAGTATTTT. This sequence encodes CAVDRGPRTDTQYF.

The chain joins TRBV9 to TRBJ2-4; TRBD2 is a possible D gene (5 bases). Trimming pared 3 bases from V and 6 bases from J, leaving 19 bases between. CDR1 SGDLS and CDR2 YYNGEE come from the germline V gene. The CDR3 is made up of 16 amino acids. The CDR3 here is CASSGGVAGASNIQYF. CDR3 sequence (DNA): TGTGCCAGCAGCGGAGGTGTGGCGGGCGCATCAAACATTCAGTACTTC.

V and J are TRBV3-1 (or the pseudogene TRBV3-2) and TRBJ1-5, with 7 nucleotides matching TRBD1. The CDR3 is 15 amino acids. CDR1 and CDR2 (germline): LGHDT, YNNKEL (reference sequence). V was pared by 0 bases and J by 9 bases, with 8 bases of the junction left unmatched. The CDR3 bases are TGTGCCAGCAGCCAAGATGACAGGGCGGTGGGGCCCCAGCATTTT. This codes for CASSQDDRAVGPQHF.

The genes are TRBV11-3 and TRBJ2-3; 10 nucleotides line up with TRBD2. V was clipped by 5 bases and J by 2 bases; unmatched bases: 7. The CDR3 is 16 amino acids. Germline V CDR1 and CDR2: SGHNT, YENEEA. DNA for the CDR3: TGTGCCAGCAGCCAACGAGCGGGAGGGACCACAGATACGCAGTATTTT. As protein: CASSQRAGGTTDTQYF.

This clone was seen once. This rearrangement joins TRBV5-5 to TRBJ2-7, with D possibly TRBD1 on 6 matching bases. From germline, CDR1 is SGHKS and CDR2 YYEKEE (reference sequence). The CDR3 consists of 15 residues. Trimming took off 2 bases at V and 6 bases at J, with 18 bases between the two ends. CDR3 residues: CASSLGQRTYSEQYV. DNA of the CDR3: TGTGCCAGCAGCTTAGGACAGCGGACCTACTCCGAGCAGTACGTC.

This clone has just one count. CDR3 region: CASSERGQGAVAGASSYEQYF. The CDR3 DNA reads TGTGCCAGCAGTGAAAGGGGACAGGGGGCCGTAGCGGGAGCGAGCTCCTACGAGCAGTACTTC. The chain employs TRBV6-1 and TRBJ2-7, with 12 nucleotides matching TRBD1. The CDR3 is 21 residues long. Per germline, CDR1 MNHNS and CDR2 SASEGT. Trimming at V came to 2 bases and at J to 0 bases, leaving 17 bases not matched to a gene.

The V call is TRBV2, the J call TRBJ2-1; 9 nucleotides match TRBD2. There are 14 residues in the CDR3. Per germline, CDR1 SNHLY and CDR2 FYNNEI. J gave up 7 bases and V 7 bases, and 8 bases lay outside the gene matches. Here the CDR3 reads CASMVGLAQNEQFF. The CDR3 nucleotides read TGTGCCAGCATGGTAGGACTAGCGCAAAATGAGCAGTTCTTC. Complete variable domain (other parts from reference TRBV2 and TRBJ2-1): EPEVTQTPSHQVTQMGQEVILRCVPISNHLYFYWYRQILGQKVEFLVSFYNNEISEKSEIFDDQFSVERPDGSNFTLKIRSTKLEDSAMYFCASMVGLAQNEQFFGPGTRLTVL.

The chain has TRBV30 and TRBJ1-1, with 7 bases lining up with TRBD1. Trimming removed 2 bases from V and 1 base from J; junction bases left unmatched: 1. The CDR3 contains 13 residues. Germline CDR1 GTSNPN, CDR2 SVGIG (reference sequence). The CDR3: CAWSYRGNTEAFF. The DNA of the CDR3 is TGTGCCTGGAGTTACAGGGGGAACACTGAAGCTTTCTTT.

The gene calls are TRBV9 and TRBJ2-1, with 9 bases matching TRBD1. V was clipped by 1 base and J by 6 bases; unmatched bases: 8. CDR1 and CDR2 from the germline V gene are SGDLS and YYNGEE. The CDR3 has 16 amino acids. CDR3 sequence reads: CASSVRTDRGPNEQFF. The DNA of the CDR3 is TGTGCCAGCAGCGTACGTACGGACAGGGGTCCCAATGAGCAGTTCTTC.

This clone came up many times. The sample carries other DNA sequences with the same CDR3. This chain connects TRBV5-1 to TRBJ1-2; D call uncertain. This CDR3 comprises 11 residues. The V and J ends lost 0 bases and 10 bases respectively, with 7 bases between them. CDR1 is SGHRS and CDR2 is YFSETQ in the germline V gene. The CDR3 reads CASSLGEDYTF. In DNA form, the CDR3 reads TGCGCCAGCAGCTTGGGAGAAGACTACACCTTC.

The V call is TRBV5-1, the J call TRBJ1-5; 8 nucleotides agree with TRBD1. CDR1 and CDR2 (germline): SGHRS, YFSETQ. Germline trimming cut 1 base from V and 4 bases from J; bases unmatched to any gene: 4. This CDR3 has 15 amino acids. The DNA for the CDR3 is TGCGCCAGCAGCTTGCAGGGGGCGATGAATCAGCCCCAGCATTTT. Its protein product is CASSLQGAMNQPQHF.

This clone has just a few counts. Here the CDR3 DNA reads TGTGCCAGCAGCCCCCCGGGTGTGGGGGCTTATGGCTACACCTTC. Translated, it gives CASSPPGVGAYGYTF. This sequence joins TRBV5-4 and TRBJ1-2; D perhaps matches TRBD1 (6 bases). The V gene's germline CDR1 is SGHNT and CDR2 YYREEE (reference sequence). V dropped 4 bases and J dropped 5 bases, with 18 bases sitting between them. CDR3 length: 15 amino acids.

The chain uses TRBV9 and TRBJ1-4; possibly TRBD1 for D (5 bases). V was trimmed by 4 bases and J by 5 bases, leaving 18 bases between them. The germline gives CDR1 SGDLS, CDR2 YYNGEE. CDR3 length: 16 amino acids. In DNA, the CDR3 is TGTGCCAGCAGCCCCATGGGGGGGGGTGCCAATGAAAAACTGTTTTTT. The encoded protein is CASSPMGGGANEKLFF.

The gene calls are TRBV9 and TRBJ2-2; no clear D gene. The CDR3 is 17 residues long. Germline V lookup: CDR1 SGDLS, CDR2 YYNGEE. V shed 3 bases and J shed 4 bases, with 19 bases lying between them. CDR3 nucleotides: TGTGCCAGCAGCGAGGTCTCAACAGTGGTAGGCACCGGGGAGCTGTTTTTT. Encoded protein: CASSEVSTVVGTGELFF.

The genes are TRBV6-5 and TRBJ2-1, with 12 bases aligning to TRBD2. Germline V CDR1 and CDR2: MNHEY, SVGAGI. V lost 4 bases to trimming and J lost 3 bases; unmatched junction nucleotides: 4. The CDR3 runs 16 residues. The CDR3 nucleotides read TGTGCCAGCAGTTCTGGACTAGCGGGAAACTACAATGAGCAGTTCTTC. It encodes CASSSGLAGNYNEQFF.

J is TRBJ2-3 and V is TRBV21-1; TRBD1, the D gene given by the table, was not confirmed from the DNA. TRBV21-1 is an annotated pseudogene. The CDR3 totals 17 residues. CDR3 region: CASSSPGQGGSTDTQYF. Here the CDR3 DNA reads TGTGCCAGCAGCTCACCGGGACAGGGTGGGAGCACAGATACGCAGTATTTT.

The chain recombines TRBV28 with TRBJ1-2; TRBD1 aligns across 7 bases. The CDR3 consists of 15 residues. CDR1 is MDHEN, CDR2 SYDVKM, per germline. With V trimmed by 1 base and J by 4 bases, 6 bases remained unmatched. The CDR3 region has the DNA TGTGCCAGCAGTTTATCTGACAGGGCGCTCTATGGCTACACCTTC. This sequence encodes CASSLSDRALYGYTF.

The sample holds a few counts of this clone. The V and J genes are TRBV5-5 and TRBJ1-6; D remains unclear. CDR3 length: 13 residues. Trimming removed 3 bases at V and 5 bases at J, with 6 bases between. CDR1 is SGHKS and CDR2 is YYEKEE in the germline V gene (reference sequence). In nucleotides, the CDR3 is TGTGCCAGCAGCTCATTCAATAATTCACCCCTCCACTTT. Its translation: CASSSFNNSPLHF.

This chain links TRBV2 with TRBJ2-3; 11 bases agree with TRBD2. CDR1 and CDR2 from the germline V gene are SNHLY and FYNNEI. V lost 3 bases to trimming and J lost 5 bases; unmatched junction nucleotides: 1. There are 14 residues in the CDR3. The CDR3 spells CASSDGLAGDTQYF. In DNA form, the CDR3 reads TGTGCCAGCAGTGACGGACTAGCGGGAGATACGCAGTATTTT.

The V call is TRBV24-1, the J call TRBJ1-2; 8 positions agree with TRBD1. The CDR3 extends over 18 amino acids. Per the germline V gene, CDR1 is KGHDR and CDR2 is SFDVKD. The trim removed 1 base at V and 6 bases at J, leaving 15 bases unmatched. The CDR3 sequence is CATSDLGTGIGTRDGYTF. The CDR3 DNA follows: TGTGCCACCAGTGATTTAGGGACAGGCATCGGTACCCGTGATGGCTACACCTTC.

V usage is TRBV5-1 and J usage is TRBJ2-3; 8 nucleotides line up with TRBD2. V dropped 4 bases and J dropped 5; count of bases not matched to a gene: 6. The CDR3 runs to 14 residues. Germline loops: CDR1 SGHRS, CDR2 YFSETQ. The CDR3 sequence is CASSTSTSEDTQYF. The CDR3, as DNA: TGCGCCAGCAGCACCTCGACTAGCGAAGATACGCAGTATTTT.